These 22 T cell receptor beta chains share one sample of origin, sequenced in a study of shared clonotypes between healthy human individuals. Repertoires were generated with immunoSEQ multiplex PCR, while TCRdb's copy carries only in-frame clones and drops some. The sample includes millions of clones, roughly 91% seen only once; the top ten take under 2%. CD45RO-negative CD8 cells positively selected for CCR7 made up the naive population, which excluded terminally differentiated effector memory CD45RA+ cells. Sequencing was carried out using naive CD8+ T cells from PBMCs. Source of these receptors: a man younger than 30 in good health. Some clones in this sample may be carry-over from other donors' samples.

This sequence joins TRBV5-8 and TRBJ2-5; TRBD1 or TRBD2 may be the D gene (5 bases each). V was shortened by 4 bases and J by 5 bases, with 18 bases between the two germline ends. Germline-derived CDR1 and CDR2 are SGHTS and YDEGEE. This CDR3 is built from 15 residues. CDR3 bases: TGTGCCAGCAGCGATGAGGGGAGACTCGGGGAGACCCAGTACTTC. This translates into CASSDEGRLGETQYF.

Details on this clone: Other DNA sequences in this specimen translate into the identical CDR3. V gene TRBV7-9 combines with J gene TRBJ2-1; no definite D call. This CDR3 is 11 amino acids long. The germline V gene encodes CDR1 SEHNR and CDR2 FQNEAQ (reference sequence). Trimming took 1 base from V and 7 from J, leaving 2 bases between them. CDR3 residues: CASSLGNEQFF. For the CDR3, the DNA is TGTGCCAGCAGCTTAGGGAATGAGCAGTTCTTC.

This chain connects TRBV6-1 to TRBJ2-3; 10 positions match TRBD1. Germline-derived CDR1 and CDR2 are MNHNS and SASEGT. This CDR3 has 16 residues. V gave up 1 base and J gave up 6 bases; unmatched junction bases: 7. The CDR3 DNA reads TGTGCCAGCAGTGAAGGGGAGACAGGGGGCTTGGATACGCAGTATTTT. Translating gives CASSEGETGGLDTQYF.

The J gene is TRBJ2-7, the V gene TRBV7-9; D call uncertain. V gave up 0 bases and J gave up 6 bases, with 15 bases separating them. Per germline, CDR1 SEHNR and CDR2 FQNEAQ (reference sequence). This CDR3 region has 15 residues. For the CDR3, the DNA is TGTGCCAGCAGCTTAGCTTACGACCAATTACGCGAGCAGTACTTC. Amino acid sequence: CASSLAYDQLREQYF.

The chain carries TRBV27 and TRBJ2-3; unclear D gene. Germline CDR1 and CDR2: MNHEY and SMNVEV (reference sequence). Trimming took 1 base from V and 2 from J, leaving 10 bases between them. There are 15 residues in the CDR3. The CDR3 DNA sequence: TGTGCCAGCAGTTTATATAACGGAAACACAGATACGCAGTATTTT. Translation: CASSLYNGNTDTQYF.

V gene TRBV4-1 combines with J gene TRBJ1-2, with D possibly matching TRBD1 (6 bases). V was clipped by 1 base and J by 8 bases, with 14 bases between them. Germline V gene data show CDR1 as MGHRA and CDR2 as YSYEKL. The CDR3 runs to 14 residues. Here the CDR3 DNA reads TGCGCCAGCAGCCAAGTTACGGGGGCCAGGGGCTACACCTTC. Protein sequence: CASSQVTGARGYTF.

The chain employs TRBV27 and TRBJ1-1; perhaps TRBD1 as D (5 bases). Trimming pared 6 bases from V and 6 bases from J, leaving 14 bases between. CDR3 length equals 13 residues. CDR1 and CDR2 (germline): MNHEY, SMNVEV (reference sequence). CDR3 protein: CASSGAWGSEAFF. The DNA of the CDR3 is TGTGCCAGCAGCGGGGCCTGGGGGTCTGAAGCTTTCTTT.

This rearrangement joins TRBV27 to TRBJ2-1; 8 bases are shared with TRBD1. Germline V lookup: CDR1 MNHEY, CDR2 SMNVEV (reference sequence). The CDR3 has 12 amino acids. V dropped 4 bases and J dropped 10; count of bases not matched to a gene: 3. The chain's CDR3 is CASSSGQGEQFF. CDR3 coding DNA: TGTGCCAGCAGTTCAGGACAGGGAGAGCAGTTCTTC.

The table lists this clone with a count of one. The chain is built from TRBV5-4 and TRBJ2-1, with TRBD2 identical over 7 bases. Germline CDR1 reads SGHNT; CDR2 reads YYREEE (reference sequence). The junction had 10 bases not matched to a gene; V was cut back by 4 bases and J by 3 bases. The CDR3 has 16 residues. Here the CDR3 reads CASSMGLRDYYNEQFF. The CDR3 DNA sequence: TGTGCCAGCAGCATGGGACTTCGGGACTACTACAATGAGCAGTTCTTC.

The chain combines TRBV4-1 with TRBJ2-2; 10 bases are shared with TRBD1. The J segment lost 6 bases and the V segment lost 4 bases, leaving 11 bases of the junction unmatched. The CDR3 spans 17 residues. Germline V gene lookup returns CDR1 MGHRA and CDR2 YSYEKL. DNA for the CDR3: TGCGCCAGCAGCCCACGCGACAGGGGGCGGATCGCCGGGGAGCTGTTTTTT. Amino acids: CASSPRDRGRIAGELFF.

With regard to this clone: The same CDR3 can be traced to other DNA sequences in this sample. V is TRBV29-1 and J is TRBJ2-5; D remains ambiguous. The DNA end favors TRBJ2-7, so the J call may be wrong. The CDR3 totals 11 residues. Germline V gene sequence: CDR1 SQVTM, CDR2 ANQGSEA. The CDR3 loop is CSVGGSYEQYF. The CDR3 DNA sequence: TGCAGCGTTGGTGGCTCCTACGAGCAGTACTTC.

The chain joins TRBV5-6 to TRBJ1-2; 9 nucleotides line up with TRBD1. The CDR3 loop spans 13 amino acids. Germline V CDR1 and CDR2: SGHDT, YYEEEE. The junction had 11 bases not matched to a gene; V was cut back by 3 bases and J by 14 bases. The CDR3 protein is CASSSGTGRVSTF. CDR3 nucleotides: TGTGCCAGCAGCTCCGGGACAGGGAGGGTCTCAACCTTC.

This clone appeared a single time. The chain uses TRBV7-9 and TRBJ2-1, with TRBD2 matching over 9 bases. The germline CDR1 and CDR2 sequences are SEHNR and FQNEAQ (reference sequence). Losses at the gene ends were 5 bases for V and 6 bases for J; bases not matched to a gene: 8. The CDR3 length is 15 residues. The CDR3 here is CASSLGAGGSNEQFF. For the CDR3, the DNA is TGTGCCAGCAGCCTGGGAGCGGGAGGTAGCAATGAGCAGTTCTTC. Full variable domain (rest looked up from reference TRBV7-9 and TRBJ2-1): DTGVSQNPRHKITKRGQNVTFRCDPISEHNRLYWYRQTLGQGPEFLTYFQNEAQLEKSRLLSDRFSAERPKGSFSTLEIQRTEQGDSAMYLCASSLGAGGSNEQFFGPGTRLTVL.

This chain links TRBV7-9 with TRBJ2-2; unclear D gene. Germline-derived CDR1 and CDR2 are SEHNR and FQNEAQ (reference sequence). V gave up 3 bases and J gave up 5 bases, with 16 bases separating them. The CDR3 length is 16 residues. The CDR3 nucleotides are TGTGCCAGCAGCTTCACGGGTGGTGAAGGGACCGGGGAGCTGTTTTTT. Amino acids: CASSFTGGEGTGELFF.

This clone was observed a single time. The rearrangement links TRBV9 to TRBJ1-3; a weak D match, TRBD1 (5 bases). The length of the CDR3 is 17 residues. Germline values: CDR1 SGDLS, CDR2 YYNGEE. Trimming removed 0 bases from V and 4 bases from J, with 17 bases in between. The CDR3 region has the DNA TGTGCCAGCAGCGTAGAGATAGAGACAGCCGCAGGAAACACCATATATTTT. Translating gives CASSVEIETAAGNTIYF.

The rearrangement uses TRBV5-4 and TRBJ2-1; possibly TRBD1 or TRBD2 for D (6 bases each). V was trimmed by 1 base and J by 3 bases, leaving 11 bases between them. The CDR3 consists of 15 residues. Germline lookup yields CDR1 SGHNT and CDR2 YYREEE (reference sequence). The CDR3 spells CASSLWGAVYNEQFF. CDR3 coding DNA: TGTGCCAGCAGCTTGTGGGGGGCGGTCTACAATGAGCAGTTCTTC.

V gene TRBV4-1 combines with J gene TRBJ2-1; D perhaps matches TRBD2 (5 bases). The CDR3 contains 15 residues. Deletions cut 3 bases from V and 2 bases from J, with 11 bases between. From germline, CDR1 is MGHRA and CDR2 YSYEKL. The chain's CDR3 is CASSQARTAYNEQFF. The CDR3 DNA sequence: TGCGCCAGCAGCCAGGCCCGGACTGCCTACAATGAGCAGTTCTTC.

The rearrangement uses TRBV9 and TRBJ2-7; D tentatively fits TRBD1 or TRBD2 (6 bases each). Trimming shortened V by 0 bases and J by 5 bases, and 21 bases separated the two germline ends. CDR3 size: 17 residues. The V gene's germline CDR1 is SGDLS and CDR2 YYNGEE. CDR3 DNA sequence: TGTGCCAGCAGCGTAGATAGTCGGGGGCAGGGAGGCGACGAGCAGTACTTC. The encoded protein is CASSVDSRGQGGDEQYF.

The chain carries TRBV10-3 and TRBJ1-5; D is perhaps TRBD1 (6 bases). Per the germline V gene, CDR1 is ENHRY and CDR2 is SYGVKD. Trimming pared 4 bases from V and 1 base from J, leaving 11 bases between. The CDR3 has 15 residues. CDR3 protein: CAISARGESNQPQHF. The CDR3 DNA reads TGTGCCATCAGTGCAAGGGGGGAAAGCAATCAGCCCCAGCATTTT.

This chain joins TRBV13 and TRBJ1-1; possible D gene TRBD1, 5 bases. This CDR3 spans 14 amino acids. Deletions cut 3 bases from V and 5 bases from J, with 13 bases between. Germline CDR1 PRHDT, CDR2 FYEKMQ (reference sequence). The CDR3 region is CASSFEGPITEAFF. Here the CDR3 DNA reads TGTGCCAGCAGCTTCGAGGGGCCGATAACTGAAGCTTTCTTT.

A word on this clone: This sample also contains other DNA sequences that code for the same CDR3. The genes are TRBV7-9 and TRBJ1-2; D is unclear. From germline, CDR1 is SEHNR and CDR2 FQNEAQ (reference sequence). Trimming removed 0 bases at V and 2 bases at J, with 1 base between. This CDR3 spans 12 amino acids. The CDR3 nucleotides are TGTGCCAGCAGCTTAGCGAACTATGGCTACACCTTC. As protein: CASSLANYGYTF. Together with reference TRBV7-9 and TRBJ1-2, the CDR3 gives the full variable domain: DTGVSQNPRHKITKRGQNVTFRCDPISEHNRLYWYRQTLGQGPEFLTYFQNEAQLEKSRLLSDRFSAERPKGSFSTLEIQRTEQGDSAMYLCASSLANYGYTFGSGTRLTVV.

This sequence joins TRBV30 and TRBJ2-2; the D gene could be TRBD1 or TRBD2 (5 bases each). The CDR3 runs 12 residues. Germline-derived CDR1 and CDR2 are GTSNPN and SVGIG (reference sequence). V was cut by 7 bases and J by 6 bases, with 12 bases left in between. The CDR3 region is CAYWDAPGELFF. CDR3 coding DNA: TGTGCCTACTGGGACGCCCCCGGGGAGCTGTTTTTT.